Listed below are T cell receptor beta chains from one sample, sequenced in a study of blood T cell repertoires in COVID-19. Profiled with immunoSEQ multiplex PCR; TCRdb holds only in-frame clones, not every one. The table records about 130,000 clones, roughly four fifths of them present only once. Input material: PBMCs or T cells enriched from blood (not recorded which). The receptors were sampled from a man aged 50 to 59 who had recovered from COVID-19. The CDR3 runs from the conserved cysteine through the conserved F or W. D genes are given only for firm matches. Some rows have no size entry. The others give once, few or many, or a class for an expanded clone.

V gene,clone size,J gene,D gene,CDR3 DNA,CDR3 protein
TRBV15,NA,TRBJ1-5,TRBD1,TGTGCCACCAGCGGACAGGGGTTTATAGGGCAGCCCCAGCATTTT,CATSGQGFIGQPQHF
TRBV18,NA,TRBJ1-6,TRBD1,TGTGCCAGCTCACCTGGGGGACAGGGGTATTCACCCCTCCACTTT,CASSPGGQGYSPLHF
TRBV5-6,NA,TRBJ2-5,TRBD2,TGTGCCAGCAGCTCGCCTATTAGACTAGCGGGGGGCCAAGAGACCCAGTACTTC,CASSSPIRLAGGQETQYF
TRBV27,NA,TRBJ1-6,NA,TGTGCCAGCAGAACACCCGGGAGGGGGACGGATTCACCCCTCCACTTT,CASRTPGRGTDSPLHF
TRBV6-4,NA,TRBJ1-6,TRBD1,TGTGCCAGCAGTGACCTGGGACAGGGTCGTTCACCCCTCCACTTT,CASSDLGQGRSPLHF
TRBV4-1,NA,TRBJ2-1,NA,TGCGCCAGCAGCCAAGATCTCCTAGGGCAGGGGTACAATGAGCAGTTCTTC,CASSQDLLGQGYNEQFF
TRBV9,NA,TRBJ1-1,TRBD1,TGTGCCAGCAGCGCCCGGCGGGACAGGATTAACACTGAAGCTTTCTTT,CASSARRDRINTEAFF
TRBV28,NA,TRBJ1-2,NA,TGTGCCAGCAGTGGGACACCGAGTGGCTACACCTTC,CASSGTPSGYTF
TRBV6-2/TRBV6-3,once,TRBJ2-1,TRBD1,TGTGCCAGCAGCACCGGGACAGGTGTGAATGAGCAGTTCTTC,CASSTGTGVNEQFF
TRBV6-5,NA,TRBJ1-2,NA,TGTGCCAGCGGCCCAGGGTTACTCTATGGCTACACCTTC,CASGPGLLYGYTF
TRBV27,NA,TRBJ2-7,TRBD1,TGTGCCAGCAGTTTAGGGACAGCAGAAACCTCCTACGAGCAGTACTTC,CASSLGTAETSYEQYF
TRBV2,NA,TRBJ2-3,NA,TGTGCCAGCAAGTTGGAGTACGGAGATACGCAGTATTTT,CASKLEYGDTQYF
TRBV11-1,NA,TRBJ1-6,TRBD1,TGTGCCAGCGGGACAGGGGCGTACTCACCCCTCCACTTT,CASGTGAYSPLHF
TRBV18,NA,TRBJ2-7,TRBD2,TGTGCCAGCTCACCGAAGACTAGCGGGGGCTCCTACGAGCAGTACTTC,CASSPKTSGGSYEQYF
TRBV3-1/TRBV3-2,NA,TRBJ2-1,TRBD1,TGTGCCAGCAGACGGACAGGCCCCCTCAATGAGCAGTTCTTC,CASRRTGPLNEQFF
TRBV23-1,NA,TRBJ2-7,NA,TGCGCCAGCACCCGAATTTGGACAGTTACCTACGAGCAGTACTTC,CASTRIWTVTYEQYF
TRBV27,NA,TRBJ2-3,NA,TGTGCCAGCAGAGGGGGGGGCGGAGGAGGAGGTACGCAGTATTTT,CASRGGGGGGGTQYF
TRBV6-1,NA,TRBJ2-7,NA,TGTGCCAGCAGTGATCGAGTCAGGGGCCACGAGCAGTACTTC,CASSDRVRGHEQYF